The 23 T cell receptor beta chains listed next were all sequenced from one sample in a study of response to subunit inactivated influenza vaccine. MiXCR, applied by TCRdb to the RT-PCR reads, yields one record per CDR3 protein. The sample has 500,000 to 550,000 distinct CDR3 sequences, less than 10% seen once. The source material was PBMCs from blood, sampled less than 25 months after vaccination. These receptors all stem from a man aged 50-75 years who received an inactivated influenza vaccine.

This sequence joins TRBV30 and TRBJ2-2; D may correspond to TRBD1 or TRBD2 (5 bases each). V was pared by 0 bases and J by 5 bases, with 13 bases between. Germline V lookup: CDR1 GTSNPN, CDR2 SVGIG (reference sequence). The CDR3 sequence is 15 residues long. CDR3 in DNA: TGTGCCTGGAGTGTTTGGGGGTTCGGGACCGGGGAGCTGTTTTTT. It encodes CAWSVWGFGTGELFF.

The chain recombines TRBV20-1 with TRBJ1-1; D is uncertain. Germline values: CDR1 DFQATT, CDR2 SNEGSKA (reference sequence). This CDR3 region has 15 residues. V was shortened by 1 base and J by 3 bases, with 15 bases between the two germline ends. The CDR3 loop reads CSARAPGRVDTEAFF. As DNA, the CDR3 is TGCAGTGCTAGAGCCCCGGGGAGGGTGGACACTGAAGCTTTCTTT.

This clonotype was seen only a few times. J is TRBJ2-3 and V is TRBV29-1; 8 nucleotides agree with TRBD2. Germline CDR1 SQVTM, CDR2 ANQGSEA. After removal of 3 bases from V and 3 bases from J, the junction contained 8 bases not matched to a gene. The CDR3 has 15 residues. The CDR3, as DNA: TGCAGCGTTGAGTCTGCGGGAGGAGTGACAGATACGCAGTATTTT. Residues: CSVESAGGVTDTQYF.

This clonotype was seen a handful of times. The rearrangement joins TRBV5-1 to TRBJ2-1; TRBD2 agrees at 11 bases. The CDR3 has 15 residues. Germline values: CDR1 SGHRS, CDR2 YFSETQ. V trimming: 0 bases; J trimming: 5 bases; junction bases outside the gene matches: 1. CDR3 protein: CASSLATSGNNEQFF. CDR3 nucleotide sequence: TGCGCCAGCAGCTTGGCGACTAGCGGGAACAATGAGCAGTTCTTC.

There are many counts of this clonotype. V usage is TRBV5-1 and J usage is TRBJ2-5; D not certain. Trimming pared 2 bases from V and 0 bases from J, leaving 8 bases between. This CDR3 region has 14 residues. Looked up from germline, CDR1 is SGHRS and CDR2 is YFSETQ. DNA of the CDR3: TGCGCCAGCAGCTTAGTACAGAACCAAGAGACCCAGTACTTC. Translation gives CASSLVQNQETQYF.

The chain joins TRBV5-5 to TRBJ1-4, with a possible D match to TRBD1 (5 bases). V lost 5 bases to trimming and J lost 5 bases, with 13 bases between them. The CDR3 is 14 residues long. Germline V lookup: CDR1 SGHKS, CDR2 YYEKEE (reference sequence). The CDR3 DNA reads TGTGCCAGCAGGTCCGGGACGCAGAATGAAAAACTGTTTTTT. Its protein is CASRSGTQNEKLFF.

The chain couples TRBV7-2 to TRBJ2-3, with D perhaps being TRBD1 or TRBD2 (5 bases each). The CDR3 spans 12 residues. CDR1 is SGHTA and CDR2 is FQGNSA in the germline V gene. Trimming shortened V by 3 bases and J by 9 bases, and 10 bases separated the two germline ends. DNA for the CDR3: TGTGCCAGCAGCTTTTCAGGGAGAACGCAGTATTTT. It yields the protein CASSFSGRTQYF.

CDR3 sequence reads: CASGASGTEAFF. The CDR3 bases are TGTGCCAGCGGGGCGAGTGGCACTGAAGCTTTCTTT. The chain has TRBV6-2 or TRBV6-3 and TRBJ1-1; weak D call: TRBD1 (5 bases). The CDR3 extends over 12 amino acids. Per germline, CDR1 MNHEY and CDR2 SVGEGT. Between the trimmed V and J ends, which lost 8 bases and 4 bases, there was a span of 11 bases.

Only a few counts were recorded for this clonotype. The chain links TRBV5-1 to TRBJ2-3; D possibly uses TRBD1 or TRBD2 (5 bases each). V lost 0 bases and J 0 bases, leaving 11 bases between the germline ends. CDR3 length equals 16 residues. Germline CDR1 and CDR2: SGHRS and YFSETQ. The CDR3 region is CASSLALGVSTDTQYF. CDR3 bases: TGCGCCAGCAGCTTGGCCTTGGGGGTCAGCACAGATACGCAGTATTTT.

This clonotype came up a few times. The rearrangement joins TRBV10-2 to TRBJ2-5, with 10 bases that match TRBD2. There are 17 residues in the CDR3. Germline CDR1 and CDR2: WSHSY and SAAADI. V shed 3 bases, J shed 2 bases, and the junction held 9 bases outside the gene matches. CDR3 sequence (DNA): TGCGCCAGCAGTGAAACCCTCGCTAGCGGGGGTCAAGAGACCCAGTACTTC. Amino acid sequence: CASSETLASGGQETQYF.

The sample holds many counts of this clonotype. The gene calls are TRBV5-1 and TRBJ2-1; the D is unclear. V was clipped by 1 base and J by 7 bases, with 6 bases between them. The CDR3 covers 12 residues. Germline V gives CDR1 SGHRS, CDR2 YFSETQ. The CDR3 reads CASSLTVNEQFF. CDR3 bases: TGCGCCAGCAGCTTGACGGTGAATGAGCAGTTCTTC.

This clonotype was picked up a small number of times. This chain uses TRBV12-3 or TRBV12-4 with TRBJ1-1, with D unclear. This CDR3 is 17 amino acids long. V was cut by 5 bases and J by 1 base, with 20 bases left in between. Here the CDR3 reads CASSKGPNLQQNTEAFF. As DNA, the CDR3 is TGTGCCAGCAGTAAAGGTCCGAATTTGCAGCAGAACACTGAAGCTTTCTTT.

This chain connects TRBV5-1 to TRBJ2-7; 10 bases agree with TRBD2. This CDR3 contains 15 residues. Germline V lookup: CDR1 SGHRS, CDR2 YFSETQ. V was clipped by 4 bases and J by 7 bases; unmatched bases: 11. This chain's CDR3 is CASSTRGLAGAEQYF. CDR3 DNA: TGCGCCAGCAGCACCCGTGGGCTAGCGGGGGCGGAGCAGTACTTC.

This clonotype was recorded many times. One end of the junction is discordant with germline, which a read error may explain. The rearrangement joins TRBV7-7 to TRBJ2-3; D gene uncertain. CDR3 size: 14 residues. Germline V gene sequence: CDR1 SSHAT, CDR2 FNYEAQ (reference sequence). CDR3 protein: CASSLDGLMNTQYF. The CDR3 DNA is TGTGCTAGCAGCTTGGACGGGCTGATGAATACGCAGTATTTT.

This clonotype was counted only a few times. The chain employs TRBV6-1 and TRBJ2-5, with 7 bases aligning to TRBD2. CDR3 length: 14 amino acids. The junction had 5 bases not matched to a gene; V was cut back by 5 bases and J by 2 bases. Germline V gene sequence: CDR1 MNHNS, CDR2 SASEGT. The CDR3 DNA sequence: TGTGCCAGCAGTCAGGGACTAACACAAGAGACCCAGTACTTC. Amino acids: CASSQGLTQETQYF.

This clonotype was observed many times. DNA of the CDR3: TGTGCCAGCAGCTTAGCGCCCAAAACAGATACGCAGTATTTT. Its translation: CASSLAPKTDTQYF. V gene TRBV7-8 combines with J gene TRBJ2-3; unclear D gene. The CDR3 length is 14 residues. CDR1 and CDR2 (germline): SGHVS, FQNEAQ. V was trimmed by 0 bases and J by 3 bases, leaving 7 bases between them.

The chain carries TRBV7-2 and TRBJ2-7, with a tentative D call TRBD1 (6 bases). The V gene lost 1 base and the J gene lost 6 bases, with 13 bases spanning the gap. Germline CDR1 and CDR2: SGHTA and FQGNSA. The CDR3 spans 14 residues. In DNA, the CDR3 is TGTGCCAGCAGCTTAGATGGGGGCTTTGGCGAGCAGTACTTC. Translated: CASSLDGGFGEQYF.

The chain is built from TRBV6-5 and TRBJ1-3; perhaps TRBD1 as D (6 bases). The CDR3 length is 14 residues. V dropped 4 bases and J dropped 2 bases, with 9 bases sitting between them. Germline CDR1 MNHEY, CDR2 SVGAGI. The DNA for the CDR3 is TGTGCCAGCAGTTCGGGGGCCGCTGGAAACACCATATATTTT. It specifies CASSSGAAGNTIYF.

This clonotype was detected only a few times. The CDR3 coding sequence is TGCAGCGTTGGGGACTATCAGCCCCAGCATTTT. This encodes CSVGDYQPQHF. The rearrangement joins TRBV29-1 to TRBJ1-5; D possibly corresponds to TRBD1 (5 bases). With 4 bases removed from V and 5 bases from J, the gap between germline ends came to 6 bases. There are 11 residues in the CDR3. CDR1 and CDR2 from the germline V gene are SQVTM and ANQGSEA.

There are a few counts of this clonotype. This chain connects TRBV20-1 to TRBJ2-7, with 8 bases aligning to TRBD1. V was clipped by 7 bases and J by 3 bases; unmatched bases: 20. Germline CDR1 DFQATT, CDR2 SNEGSKA (reference sequence). This CDR3 comprises 17 residues. CDR3 in DNA: TGCAGTGTTCACTCTACAACAGGACAGGGCAATCTCTACGAGCAGTACTTC. Protein: CSVHSTTGQGNLYEQYF.

The sample holds many counts of this clonotype. The J gene is TRBJ2-1, the V gene TRBV12-3 or TRBV12-4; 7 bases line up with TRBD2. V was pared by 3 bases and J by 8 bases, with 7 bases of the junction left unmatched. CDR3 length: 14 residues. The CDR3 sequence: CASSFSGGADEQFF. The CDR3 coding sequence is TGTGCCAGCAGTTTTTCGGGAGGTGCAGATGAGCAGTTCTTC.

J is TRBJ2-3 and V is TRBV4-1; a possible D gene is TRBD1 (5 bases). CDR1 and CDR2 (germline): MGHRA, YSYEKL. CDR3 length: 12 residues. V was clipped by 2 bases and J by 7 bases, with 7 bases between them. Written as DNA, the CDR3 is TGCGCCAGCAGCCAACAGGGCAATACGCAGTATTTT. Translating it yields CASSQQGNTQYF.

The J gene is TRBJ1-5, the V gene TRBV28; a possible D gene is TRBD1 (5 bases). Germline V gene data show CDR1 as MDHEN and CDR2 as SYDVKM. Trimming removed 10 bases from V and 9 bases from J, with 34 bases in between. This CDR3 has 18 residues. CDR3 protein: CAMSRGTTGGPSNVPQHF. The CDR3 DNA follows: TGTGCCATGAGCCGCGGAACCACCGGGGGTCCCTCCAATGTGCCCCAGCATTTT.